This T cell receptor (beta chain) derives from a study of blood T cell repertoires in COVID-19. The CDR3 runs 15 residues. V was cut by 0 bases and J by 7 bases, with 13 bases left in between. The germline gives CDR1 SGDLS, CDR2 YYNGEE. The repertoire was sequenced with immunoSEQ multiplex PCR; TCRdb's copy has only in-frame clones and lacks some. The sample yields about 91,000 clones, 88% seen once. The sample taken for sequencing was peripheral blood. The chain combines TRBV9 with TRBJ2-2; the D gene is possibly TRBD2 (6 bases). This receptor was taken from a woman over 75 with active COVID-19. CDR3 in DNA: TGTGCCAGCAGCGTAGCGGGAGCCTTCGGCGGGGAGCTGTTTTTT. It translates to CASSVAGAFGGELFF.